The clone carrying this T cell receptor beta chain occurred a few times. Its antigen is not identified. The CDR3 spans 15 residues. Germline CDR1 and CDR2: SQVTM and ANQGSEA. V shed 4 bases and J 0 bases; nucleotides not matched to a gene: 9. Time point of the sample: patch test 1, 2 weeks after DPC sensitization. Treatment meaning: therapeutic diphenylcyclopropenone sensitization with weekly scalp DPC. MiXCR, applied by TCRdb to the RACE reads, yields one record per CDR3 protein. The sample yields around 340,000 distinct CDR3 sequences, under 8% seen once. This entry is derived from a study of human T cells and chemical hapten exposure. Study-level background: Donors were sensitized with 2% DPC on the upper inner arm. Whole-study results and caveats: Patch test scores rose with PT1 expanded TCR counts, a positive correlation. DPC sensitization produced no change in TCRs with frequency above 1 in 1000.

The receptor was derived from a woman aged 18-30 years with alopecia areata. Some clones in this sample may be carry-over from other donors' samples. Sequenced material: whole blood, taken in connection with sensitization to the hapten diphenylcyclopropenone (DPC). The chain couples TRBV29-1 to TRBJ2-7; 7 bases align to TRBD1. CDR3 amino acids: CSVGGTESDSYEQYF. CDR3 DNA sequence: TGCAGCGTTGGGGGGACAGAGTCTGACTCCTACGAGCAGTACTTC.